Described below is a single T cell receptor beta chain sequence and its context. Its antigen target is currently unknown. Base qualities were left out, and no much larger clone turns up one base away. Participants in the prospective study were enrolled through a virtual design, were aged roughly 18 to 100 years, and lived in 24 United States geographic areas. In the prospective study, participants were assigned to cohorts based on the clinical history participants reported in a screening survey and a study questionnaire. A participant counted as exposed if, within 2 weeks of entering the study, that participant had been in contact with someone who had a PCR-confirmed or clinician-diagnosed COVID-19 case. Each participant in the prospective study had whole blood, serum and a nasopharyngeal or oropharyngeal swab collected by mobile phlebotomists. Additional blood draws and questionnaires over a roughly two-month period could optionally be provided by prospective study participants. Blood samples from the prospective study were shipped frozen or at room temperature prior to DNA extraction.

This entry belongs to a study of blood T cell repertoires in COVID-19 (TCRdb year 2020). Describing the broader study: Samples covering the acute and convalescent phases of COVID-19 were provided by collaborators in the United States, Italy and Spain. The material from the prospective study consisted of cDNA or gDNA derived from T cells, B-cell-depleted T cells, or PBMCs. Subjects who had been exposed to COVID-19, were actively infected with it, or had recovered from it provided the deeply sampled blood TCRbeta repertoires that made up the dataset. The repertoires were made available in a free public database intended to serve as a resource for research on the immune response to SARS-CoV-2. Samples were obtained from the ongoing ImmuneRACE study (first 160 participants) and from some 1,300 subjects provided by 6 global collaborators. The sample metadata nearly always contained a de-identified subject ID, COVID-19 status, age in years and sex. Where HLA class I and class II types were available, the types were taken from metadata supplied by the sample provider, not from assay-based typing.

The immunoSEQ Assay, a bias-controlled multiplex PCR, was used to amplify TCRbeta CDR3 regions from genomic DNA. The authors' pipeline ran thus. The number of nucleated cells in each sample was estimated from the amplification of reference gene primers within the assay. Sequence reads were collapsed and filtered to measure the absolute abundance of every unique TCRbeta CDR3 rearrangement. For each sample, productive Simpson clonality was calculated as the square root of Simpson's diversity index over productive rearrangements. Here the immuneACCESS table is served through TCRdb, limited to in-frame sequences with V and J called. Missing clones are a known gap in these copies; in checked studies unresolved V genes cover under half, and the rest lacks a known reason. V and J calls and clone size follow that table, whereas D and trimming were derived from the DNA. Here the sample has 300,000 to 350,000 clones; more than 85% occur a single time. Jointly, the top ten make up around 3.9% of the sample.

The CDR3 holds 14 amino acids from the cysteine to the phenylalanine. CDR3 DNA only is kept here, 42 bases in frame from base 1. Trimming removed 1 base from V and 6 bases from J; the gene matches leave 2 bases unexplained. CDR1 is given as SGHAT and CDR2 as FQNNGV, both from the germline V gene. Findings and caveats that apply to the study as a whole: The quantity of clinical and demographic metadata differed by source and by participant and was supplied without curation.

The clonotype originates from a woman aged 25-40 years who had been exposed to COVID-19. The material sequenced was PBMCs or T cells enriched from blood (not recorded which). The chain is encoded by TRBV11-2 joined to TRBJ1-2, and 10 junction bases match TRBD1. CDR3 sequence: CASSLAGQGNGYTF. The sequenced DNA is TGTGCCAGCAGCTTAGCGGGACAGGGGAATGGCTACACCTTC. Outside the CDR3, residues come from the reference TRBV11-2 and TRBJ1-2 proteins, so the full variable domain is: EAGVAQSPRYKIIEKRQSVAFWCNPISGHATLYWYQQILGQGPKLLIQFQNNGVVDDSQLPKDRFSAERLKGVDSTLKIQPAKLEDSAVYLCASSLAGQGNGYTFGSGTRLTVV.